These 9 T cell receptor beta chains were all obtained from the same sample, sequenced in a study of cytomegalovirus exposure and HLA in healthy donors. 13 Jbeta primers and 60 Vbeta primers were used for the PCR. TCRdb's copy holds only in-frame clones and misses some; the assay was immunoSEQ multiplex PCR. The sample lists some 120,000 clones; about 80% were seen once. Input material: PBMCs. These receptor sequences come from a man aged 18 to 30 in good health and CMV-seronegative.

This chain uses TRBV7-9 with TRBJ1-2; D remains unclear. This CDR3 has 14 amino acids. V lost 0 bases and J 5 bases, leaving 10 bases between the germline ends. Per the germline V gene, CDR1 is SEHNR and CDR2 is FQNEAQ (reference sequence). The CDR3: CASSLAGLVYGYTF. CDR3 nucleotides: TGTGCCAGCAGCTTAGCCGGACTCGTTTATGGCTACACCTTC.

In this sample, this clone turned up a few times. This chain connects TRBV6-5 to TRBJ1-1; D uncertain. V lost 4 bases, J lost 1 base, and 10 bases lay in between. This CDR3 is built from 14 residues. Germline lookup yields CDR1 MNHEY and CDR2 SVGAGI. DNA for the CDR3: TGTGCCAGCAGTTCCCTGGCAGGGAACACTGAAGCTTTCTTT. The encoded protein is CASSSLAGNTEAFF.

As DNA, the CDR3 is TGTGCCAGCAGCTTAGTGGCAGACAAATTTAACTATGGCTACACCTTC. Amino acid sequence: CASSLVADKFNYGYTF. The chain joins TRBV7-2 to TRBJ1-2; D gene uncertain. The CDR3 has 16 residues. CDR1 and CDR2 (germline): SGHTA, FQGNSA. V dropped 1 base and J dropped 1 base, with 13 bases sitting between them.

The gene calls are TRBV18 and TRBJ2-7; no firm D call. V was shortened by 5 bases and J by 3 bases, with 5 bases between the two germline ends. Germline lookup yields CDR1 KGHSH and CDR2 LQKENI. This CDR3 has 11 residues. CDR3 in DNA: TGTGCCAGCTCATCGGGCTACGAGCAGTACTTC. Encoded protein: CASSSGYEQYF.

This chain joins TRBV7-3 and TRBJ2-3; 10 nucleotides align to TRBD2. The CDR3 is made up of 16 amino acids. Germline V gives CDR1 SGHTA, CDR2 FQGTGA. Trimming at V came to 6 bases and at J to 2 bases, leaving 8 bases not matched to a gene. The CDR3 sequence: CASSPDSGGTTDTQYF. As DNA, the CDR3 is TGTGCCAGCAGTCCCGATAGCGGGGGGACCACAGATACGCAGTATTTT.

This chain links TRBV6-5 with TRBJ1-1, with 8 bases aligning to TRBD1. Germline CDR1 is MNHEY and CDR2 is SVGAGI. V shed 5 bases and J 5 bases; nucleotides not matched to a gene: 10. This CDR3 comprises 15 residues. The CDR3 sequence is CASSRGQGAGTEAFF. The CDR3 DNA is TGTGCCAGCAGTAGGGGGCAGGGGGCCGGGACTGAAGCTTTCTTT.

The chain combines TRBV5-1 with TRBJ2-5; 8 positions agree with TRBD2. With V trimmed by 1 base and J by 1 base, 3 bases remained unmatched. Germline CDR1 is SGHRS and CDR2 is YFSETQ. There are 15 residues in the CDR3. The CDR3 sequence: CASSLNAGGQETQYF. For the CDR3, the DNA is TGCGCCAGCAGCTTGAACGCGGGAGGCCAAGAGACCCAGTACTTC.

The genes are TRBV11-3 and TRBJ2-2; no reliable D call. V was shortened by 5 bases and J by 2 bases, with 18 bases between the two germline ends. Germline-derived CDR1 and CDR2 are SGHNT and YENEEA. The length of the CDR3 is 17 residues. DNA for the CDR3: TGTGCCAGCAGCCCGGCGGAGACCGATAACAACACCGGGGAGCTGTTTTTT. This translates into CASSPAETDNNTGELFF. Complete variable domain (other parts from reference TRBV11-3 and TRBJ2-2): EAGVVQSPRYKIIEKKQPVAFWCNPISGHNTLYWYLQNLGQGPELLIRYENEEAVDDSQLPKDRFSAERLKGVDSTLKIQPAELGDSAVYLCASSPAETDNNTGELFFGEGSRLTVL.

The chain carries TRBV5-1 and TRBJ1-3; TRBD1 might be the D (6 bases). CDR1 and CDR2 (germline): SGHRS, YFSETQ. The CDR3 has 16 residues. The V and J ends lost 0 bases and 1 base respectively, with 11 bases between them. This chain's CDR3 is CASSLAQGSSGNTIYF. The DNA for the CDR3 is TGCGCCAGCAGCTTGGCACAGGGATCGTCTGGAAACACCATATATTTT.